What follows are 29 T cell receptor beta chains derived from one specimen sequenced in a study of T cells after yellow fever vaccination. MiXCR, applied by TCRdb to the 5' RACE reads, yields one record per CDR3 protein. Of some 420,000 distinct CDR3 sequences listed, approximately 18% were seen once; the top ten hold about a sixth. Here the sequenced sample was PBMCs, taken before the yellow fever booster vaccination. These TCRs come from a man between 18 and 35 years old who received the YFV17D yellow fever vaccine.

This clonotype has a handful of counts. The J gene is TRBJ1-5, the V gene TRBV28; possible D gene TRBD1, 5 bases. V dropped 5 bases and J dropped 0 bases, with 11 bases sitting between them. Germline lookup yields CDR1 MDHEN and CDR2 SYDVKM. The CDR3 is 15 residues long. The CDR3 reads CASSTTEYSNQPQHF. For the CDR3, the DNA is TGTGCCAGCAGTACGACAGAGTATAGCAATCAGCCCCAGCATTTT.

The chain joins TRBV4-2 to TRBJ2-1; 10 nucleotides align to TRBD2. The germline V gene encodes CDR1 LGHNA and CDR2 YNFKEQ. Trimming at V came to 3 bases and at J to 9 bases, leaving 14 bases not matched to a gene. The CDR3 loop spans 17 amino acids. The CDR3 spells CASSQGVGAGGDSEQFF. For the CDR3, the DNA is TGTGCCAGCAGCCAGGGTGTAGGAGCGGGGGGGGACAGTGAGCAGTTCTTC.

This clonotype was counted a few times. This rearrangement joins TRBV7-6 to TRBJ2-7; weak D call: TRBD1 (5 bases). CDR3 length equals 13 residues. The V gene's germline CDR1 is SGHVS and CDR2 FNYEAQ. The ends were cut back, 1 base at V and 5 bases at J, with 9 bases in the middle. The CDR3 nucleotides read TGTGCCAGCAGCTTAGGTGGGGCTGACGAGCAGTACTTC. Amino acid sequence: CASSLGGADEQYF.

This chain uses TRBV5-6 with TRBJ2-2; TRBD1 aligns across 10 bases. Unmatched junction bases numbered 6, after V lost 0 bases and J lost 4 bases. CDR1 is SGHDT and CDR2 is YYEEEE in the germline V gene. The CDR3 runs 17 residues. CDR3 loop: CASSLVFRDRGTGELFF. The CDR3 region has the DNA TGTGCCAGCAGCTTGGTTTTCCGGGACAGGGGCACCGGGGAGCTGTTTTTT.

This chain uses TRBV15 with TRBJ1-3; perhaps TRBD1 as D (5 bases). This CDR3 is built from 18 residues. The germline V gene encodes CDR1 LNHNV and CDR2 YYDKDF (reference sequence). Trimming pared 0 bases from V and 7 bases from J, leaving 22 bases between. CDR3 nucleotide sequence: TGTGCCACCAGCAGAGACCCAGGGTTTGTTGTGACCGGTAACACCATATATTTT. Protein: CATSRDPGFVVTGNTIYF.

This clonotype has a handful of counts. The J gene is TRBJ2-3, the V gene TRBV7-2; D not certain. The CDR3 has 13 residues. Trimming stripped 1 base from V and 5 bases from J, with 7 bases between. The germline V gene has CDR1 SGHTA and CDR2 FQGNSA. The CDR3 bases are TGTGCCAGCAGCTTAGTCTGGCGAGATACGCAGTATTTT. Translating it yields CASSLVWRDTQYF.

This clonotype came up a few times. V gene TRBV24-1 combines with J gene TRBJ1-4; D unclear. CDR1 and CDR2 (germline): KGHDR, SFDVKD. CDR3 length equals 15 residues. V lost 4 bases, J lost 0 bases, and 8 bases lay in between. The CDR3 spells CATSDPSSTNEKLFF. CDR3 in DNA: TGTGCCACCAGTGACCCGTCCTCAACTAATGAAAAACTGTTTTTT.

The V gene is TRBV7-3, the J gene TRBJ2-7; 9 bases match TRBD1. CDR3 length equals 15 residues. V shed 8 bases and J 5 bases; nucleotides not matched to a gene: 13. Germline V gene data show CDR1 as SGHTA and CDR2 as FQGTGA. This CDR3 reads CASHPTGGTPHEQYF. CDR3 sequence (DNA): TGTGCCAGCCACCCGACAGGGGGAACACCACACGAGCAGTACTTC.

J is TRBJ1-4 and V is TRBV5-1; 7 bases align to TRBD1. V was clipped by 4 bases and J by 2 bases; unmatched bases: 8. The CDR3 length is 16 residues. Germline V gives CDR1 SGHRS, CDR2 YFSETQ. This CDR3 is CASSPGQAPTNEKLFF. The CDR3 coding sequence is TGCGCCAGCAGCCCAGGACAGGCGCCTACTAATGAAAAACTGTTTTTT.

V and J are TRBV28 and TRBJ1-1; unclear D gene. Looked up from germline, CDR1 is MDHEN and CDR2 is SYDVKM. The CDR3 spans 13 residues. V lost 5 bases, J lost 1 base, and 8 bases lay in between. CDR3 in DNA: TGTGCCAGCAGTCGATCCACGAACACTGAAGCTTTCTTT. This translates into CASSRSTNTEAFF. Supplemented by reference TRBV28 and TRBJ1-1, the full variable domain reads DVKVTQSSRYLVKRTGEKVFLECVQDMDHENMFWYRQDPGLGLRLIYFSYDVKMKEKGDIPEGYSVSREKKERFSLILESASTNQTSMYLCASSRSTNTEAFFGQGTRLTVV.

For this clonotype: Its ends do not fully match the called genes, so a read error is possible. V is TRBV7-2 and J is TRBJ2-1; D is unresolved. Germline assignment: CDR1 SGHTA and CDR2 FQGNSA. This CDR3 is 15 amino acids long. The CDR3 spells CASSPDQSSHNEQFF. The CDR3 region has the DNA TGTGCCAGCAGCCCTGACCAGAGCTCCCACAATGAGCAGTTCTTC.

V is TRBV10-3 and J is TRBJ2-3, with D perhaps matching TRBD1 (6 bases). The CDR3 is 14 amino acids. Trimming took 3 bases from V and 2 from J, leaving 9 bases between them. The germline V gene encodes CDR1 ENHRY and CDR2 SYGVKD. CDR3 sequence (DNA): TGTGCCATCAGTGACGGACAGCACACAGATACGCAGTATTTT. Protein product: CAISDGQHTDTQYF.

CDR3 residues: CASSFRAGEYQETQYF. The CDR3 DNA is TGTGCCAGCAGCTTTCGGGCGGGGGAGTACCAAGAGACCCAGTACTTC. The chain links TRBV5-4 to TRBJ2-5; 7 bases fit TRBD2. Germline V lookup: CDR1 SGHNT, CDR2 YYREEE (reference sequence). With 2 bases clipped from V and 0 bases from J, the junction kept 7 bases outside the gene matches. The CDR3 runs to 16 residues.

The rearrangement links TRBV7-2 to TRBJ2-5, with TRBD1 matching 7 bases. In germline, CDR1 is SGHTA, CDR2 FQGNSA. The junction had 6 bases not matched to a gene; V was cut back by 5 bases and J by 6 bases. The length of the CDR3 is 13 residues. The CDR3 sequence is CASSLDRVKTQYF. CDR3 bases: TGTGCCAGCAGCCTTGACAGGGTTAAGACCCAGTACTTC.

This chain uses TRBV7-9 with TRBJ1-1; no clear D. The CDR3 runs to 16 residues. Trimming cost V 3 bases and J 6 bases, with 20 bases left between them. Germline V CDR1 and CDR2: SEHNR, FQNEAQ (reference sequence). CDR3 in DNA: TGTGCCAGCAGCTTTCTTCGGGCTGAAAGTGACCCTGAAGCTTTCTTT. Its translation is CASSFLRAESDPEAFF.

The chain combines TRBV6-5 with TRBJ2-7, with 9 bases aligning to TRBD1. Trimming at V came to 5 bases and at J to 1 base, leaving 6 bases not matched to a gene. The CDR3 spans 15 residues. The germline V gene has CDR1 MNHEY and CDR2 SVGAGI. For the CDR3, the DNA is TGTGCCAGCAGTGAAACAGGGGGCAATTCCTACGAGCAGTACTTC. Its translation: CASSETGGNSYEQYF.

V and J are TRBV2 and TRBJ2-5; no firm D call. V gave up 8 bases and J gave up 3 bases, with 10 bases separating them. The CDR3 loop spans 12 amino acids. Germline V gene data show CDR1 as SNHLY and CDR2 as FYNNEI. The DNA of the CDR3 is TGTGCCAGCGGCTTCGCGGAAGAGACCCAGTACTTC. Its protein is CASGFAEETQYF.

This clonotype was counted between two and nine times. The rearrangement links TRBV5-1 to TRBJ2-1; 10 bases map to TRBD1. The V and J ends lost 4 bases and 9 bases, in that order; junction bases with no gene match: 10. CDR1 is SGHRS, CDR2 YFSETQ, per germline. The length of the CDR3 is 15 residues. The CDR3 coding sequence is TGCGCCAGCAGCCTCGACAGGGGGCTGGGAAGTGAGCAGTTCTTC. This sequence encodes CASSLDRGLGSEQFF.

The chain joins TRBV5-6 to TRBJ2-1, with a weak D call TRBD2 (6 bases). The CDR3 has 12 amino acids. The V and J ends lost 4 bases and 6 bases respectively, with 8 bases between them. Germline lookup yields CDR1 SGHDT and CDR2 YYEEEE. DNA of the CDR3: TGTGCCAGCAGCCGGGACTTCAATGAGCAGTTCTTC. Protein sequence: CASSRDFNEQFF.

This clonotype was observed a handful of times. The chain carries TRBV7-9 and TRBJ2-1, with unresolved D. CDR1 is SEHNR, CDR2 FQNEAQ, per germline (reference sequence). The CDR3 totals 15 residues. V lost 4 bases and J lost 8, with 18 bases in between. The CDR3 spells CASSSTRSDWDEQFF. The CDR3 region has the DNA TGTGCCAGCAGCTCGACAAGGTCGGATTGGGATGAGCAGTTCTTC.

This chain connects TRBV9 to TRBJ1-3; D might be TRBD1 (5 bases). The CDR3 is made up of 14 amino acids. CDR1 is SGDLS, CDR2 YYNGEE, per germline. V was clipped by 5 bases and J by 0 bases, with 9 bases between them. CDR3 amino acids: CASRPGTSGNTIYF. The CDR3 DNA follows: TGTGCCAGCAGGCCGGGGACCTCTGGAAACACCATATATTTT.

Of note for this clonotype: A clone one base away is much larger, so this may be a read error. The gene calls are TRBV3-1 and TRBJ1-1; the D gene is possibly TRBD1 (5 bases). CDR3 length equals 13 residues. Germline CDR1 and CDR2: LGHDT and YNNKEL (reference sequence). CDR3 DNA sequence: TGTACCAGCGGCTTTGGCAGGACAACTGAAGCTTTCTTT. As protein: CTSGFGRTTEAFF.

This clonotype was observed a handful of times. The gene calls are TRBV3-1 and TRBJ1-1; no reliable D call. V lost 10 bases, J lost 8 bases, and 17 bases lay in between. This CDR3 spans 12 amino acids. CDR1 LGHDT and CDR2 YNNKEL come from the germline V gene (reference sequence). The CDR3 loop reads CATLSRADEAFF. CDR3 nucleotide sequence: TGTGCCACTCTGTCCCGGGCCGACGAAGCTTTCTTT.

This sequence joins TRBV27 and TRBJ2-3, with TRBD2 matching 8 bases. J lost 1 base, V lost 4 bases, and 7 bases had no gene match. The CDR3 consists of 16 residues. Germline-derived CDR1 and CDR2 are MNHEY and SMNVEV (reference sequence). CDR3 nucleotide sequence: TGTGCCAGCAGTTGGTACGCGGGGGGACGCACAGATACGCAGTATTTT. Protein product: CASSWYAGGRTDTQYF.

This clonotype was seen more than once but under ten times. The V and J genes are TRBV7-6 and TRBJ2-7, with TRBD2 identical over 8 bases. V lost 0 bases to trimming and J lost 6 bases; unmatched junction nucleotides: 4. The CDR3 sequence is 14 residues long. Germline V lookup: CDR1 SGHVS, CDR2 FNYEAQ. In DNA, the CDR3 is TGTGCCAGCAGCTTAGCGCGGGGGGTGGGCGAGCAGTACGTC. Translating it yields CASSLARGVGEQYV.

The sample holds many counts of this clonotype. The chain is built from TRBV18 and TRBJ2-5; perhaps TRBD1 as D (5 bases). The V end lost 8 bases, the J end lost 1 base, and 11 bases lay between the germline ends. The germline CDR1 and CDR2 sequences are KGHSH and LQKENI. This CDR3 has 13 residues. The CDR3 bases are TGTGCCAGCAGTCCTAGGGGCCAAGAGACCCAGTACTTC. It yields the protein CASSPRGQETQYF. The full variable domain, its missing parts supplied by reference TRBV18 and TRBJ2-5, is NAGVMQNPRHLVRRRGQEARLRCSPMKGHSHVYWYRQLPEEGLKFMVYLQKENIIDESGMPKERFSAEFPKEGPSILRIQQVVRGDSAAYFCASSPRGQETQYFGPGTRLLVL.

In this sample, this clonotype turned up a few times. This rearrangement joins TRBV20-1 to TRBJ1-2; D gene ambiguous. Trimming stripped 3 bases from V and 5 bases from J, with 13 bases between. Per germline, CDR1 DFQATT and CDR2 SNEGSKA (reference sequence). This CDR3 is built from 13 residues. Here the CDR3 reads CSASNGVGYGYTF. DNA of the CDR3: TGCAGTGCTAGTAACGGGGTCGGATATGGCTACACCTTC.

The CDR3 DNA reads TGCAGTGCTAGAGATTTAAGGACAGCGTACCAAGAGACCCAGTACTTC. This gives the protein CSARDLRTAYQETQYF. The V and J genes are TRBV20-1 and TRBJ2-5, with D tentatively TRBD1 (6 bases). The CDR3 spans 16 residues. The germline CDR1 and CDR2 sequences are DFQATT and SNEGSKA (reference sequence). With 0 bases removed from V and 0 bases from J, the gap between germline ends came to 14 bases.

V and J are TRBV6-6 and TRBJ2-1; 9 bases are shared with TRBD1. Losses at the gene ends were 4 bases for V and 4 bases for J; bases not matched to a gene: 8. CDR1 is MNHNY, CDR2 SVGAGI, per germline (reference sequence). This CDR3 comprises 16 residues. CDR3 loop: CASSSSHRGLYNEQFF. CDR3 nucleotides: TGTGCCAGCAGTTCGTCTCACAGGGGGCTTTACAATGAGCAGTTCTTC.